These 9 T cell receptor beta chains were all obtained from the same sample, sequenced in a study of cytomegalovirus exposure and HLA in healthy donors. It was with 60 Vbeta and 13 Jbeta primers that the PCR ran. TCRdb keeps only in-frame clones here, not all; method: immunoSEQ multiplex PCR. This sample has approximately 140,000 clones, with around 80% found just once. Sequencing was carried out using PBMCs. The receptors were gathered from a man in his forties in good health and CMV-seropositive.

V usage is TRBV9 and J usage is TRBJ2-7; 7 nucleotides match TRBD1. This CDR3 has 15 residues. Germline V CDR1 and CDR2: SGDLS, YYNGEE. Trimming cost V 0 bases and J 0 bases; bases outside gene matches: 3. The chain's CDR3 is CASSVEGDSSYEQYF. CDR3 nucleotides: TGTGCCAGCAGCGTAGAAGGGGACAGCTCCTACGAGCAGTACTTC.

The V gene is TRBV2, the J gene TRBJ2-7; no clear D. The germline V gene has CDR1 SNHLY and CDR2 FYNNEI. V was trimmed by 7 bases and J by 4 bases, leaving 8 bases between them. This CDR3 comprises 11 residues. The CDR3: CASKTAYEQYF. The CDR3 nucleotides are TGTGCCAGCAAAACAGCATACGAGCAGTACTTC.

V and J are TRBV29-1 and TRBJ2-5; 7 nucleotides match TRBD1. CDR3 length: 13 residues. Trimming took 5 bases from V and 1 from J; bases not matched to a gene: 4. Germline lookup yields CDR1 SQVTM and CDR2 ANQGSEA. The CDR3: CSVLGDSQETQYF. In DNA, the CDR3 is TGCAGCGTTTTGGGGGACAGCCAAGAGACCCAGTACTTC.

The gene calls are TRBV5-1 and TRBJ2-7; 7 positions match TRBD2. The V gene end was trimmed by 2 bases and the J gene end by 2 bases; junction bases not matched to a gene: 4. The CDR3 sequence is 14 residues long. The germline gives CDR1 SGHRS, CDR2 YFSETQ. CDR3: CASSFAGVTYEQYF. DNA of the CDR3: TGCGCCAGCAGCTTCGCGGGGGTCACCTACGAGCAGTACTTC. Based on the CDR3 plus reference TRBV5-1 and TRBJ2-7, the full variable domain is KAGVTQTPRYLIKTRGQQVTLSCSPISGHRSVSWYQQTPGQGLQFLFEYFSETQRNKGNFPGRFSGRQFSNSRSEMNVSTLELGDSALYLCASSFAGVTYEQYFGPGTRLTVT.

This chain connects TRBV5-1 to TRBJ1-3; 7 bases agree with TRBD1. This CDR3 spans 14 amino acids. Germline V CDR1 and CDR2: SGHRS, YFSETQ. Trimming removed 3 bases from V and 4 bases from J; junction bases left unmatched: 4. The DNA for the CDR3 is TGCGCCAGCAGCTCGTTGACAGGGGGAAACACCATATATTTT. Its translation: CASSSLTGGNTIYF.

This clone was seen a handful of times. The chain has TRBV6-6 and TRBJ1-5, with D unclear. The CDR3 spans 14 residues. CDR1 and CDR2 (germline): MNHNY, SVGAGI (reference sequence). Trimming stripped 2 bases from V and 6 bases from J, with 11 bases between. The CDR3 DNA follows: TGTGCCAGCAGTTACGGTACCGACACTCAGCCCCAGCATTTT. It translates to CASSYGTDTQPQHF.

V gene TRBV19 combines with J gene TRBJ2-7; D is undetermined. In germline, CDR1 is LNHDA, CDR2 SQIVND (reference sequence). The CDR3 has 13 amino acids. Trimming left V 5 bases short and J 5 bases short, with 13 bases between. The CDR3 here is CASSVTPANEQYF. For the CDR3, the DNA is TGTGCCAGTAGTGTTACTCCCGCCAACGAGCAGTACTTC.

V is TRBV5-5 and J is TRBJ2-2; 7 bases agree with TRBD2. After removal of 7 bases from V and 0 bases from J, the junction contained 3 bases not matched to a gene. The CDR3 loop spans 14 amino acids. Per germline, CDR1 SGHKS and CDR2 YYEKEE (reference sequence). CDR3 in amino acids: CASRGLANTGELFF. The CDR3 nucleotides read TGTGCCAGCCGAGGACTAGCGAACACCGGGGAGCTGTTTTTT.

The chain is built from TRBV28 and TRBJ1-2, with D possibly being TRBD1 (5 bases). With 6 bases removed from V and 8 bases from J, the gap between germline ends came to 13 bases. The CDR3 is 12 amino acids. The germline V gene encodes CDR1 MDHEN and CDR2 SYDVKM. The CDR3 loop is CASSLLGGGYTF. For the CDR3, the DNA is TGTGCCAGCAGCTTGTTGGGGGGGGGCTACACCTTC.